This entry features one T cell receptor (beta chain) sequence. Its antigen is still unknown. Per-base quality was not reported, and no clone a single base away is much larger than it. The donors were healthy, HIV-negative adults with no recently reported acute infections or vaccinations. Only Caucasian adults living in Nashville, Tennessee, USA were represented among the donors. CD4+ T cells were enriched through magnetic negative selection, after which naive cells were positively selected on CD45RA and the remaining negative fraction served as the memory subset. Blood was obtained by leukapheresis, after which PBMCs were separated by Ficoll-Histopaque density gradient centrifugation and cryopreserved in liquid nitrogen vapor phase. Purity and quantity of every magnetically sorted T cell population were checked by analytical flow cytometry. From each sorted fraction, genomic DNA was isolated and quantified by UV absorbance on a Nanodrop 2000c.

TCR CDR3 regions were amplified from genomic DNA by multiplex PCR using the deep immunoSEQ assay. For each cell subset, the extracted genomic DNA was distributed evenly across all wells of several immunoSEQ 96-well plates, and each plate served as one replicate. For sorted subsets, each replicate PCR was loaded with roughly 0.2 ug genomic DNA, equivalent to approximately 33,000 T cell genomes. The purified libraries were quantified using a Qubit 3.0 fluorometer, sized with a Bioanalyzer 2100, and then quantified again using the KAPA Library Quantification kit. Each immunoSEQ 96-well plate was sequenced on its own single-read 150-cycle Illumina NextSeq 550 flow cell. On the authors' methods: Because only junctional sequences without quality scores were contained in the immunoSEQ output, filtering matching that applied to full-length reads could not be performed. To assign V/J genes and CDR3, sequences were annotated using PyIR, a Python wrapper for IgBLAST v1.9, with IMGT germline references. Any read was removed if the V/J assignment was weak (E-value above 1e-6), the CDR3 was missing, or the read contained stop codons, out-of-frame junctions, or ambiguous translated residues. V3J clonotypes were defined by identical inferred V gene, J gene, and CDR3 amino acid sequence. To compute the percentage overlap between repertoires, the number of shared unique clonotypes was divided by the size of the smaller repertoire. Richness of each repertoire was evaluated using RTK rarefaction, the Chao1 estimator, and Recon v2.1 estimates of unobserved clonotypes. Generation probabilities were computed with OLGA for all TCRbeta clonotypes obtained by the gDNA method from several donors. TCRdb obtained this table from immuneACCESS and retained in-frame rearrangements with V and J assigned. These tables miss some clones; where compared with another copy, unresolved V genes account for less than half of the shortfall, and the remainder is unexplained. The DNA was the basis for D and trimming; V, J and clone size are from that table. The sample records about 1 million clones, about 75% of which are singletons. Around 1.5% of the sample is held by the ten biggest clonotypes.

The data originate from a study of shared clonotypes between healthy human individuals (TCRdb year 2020). In the study overall: Three men and a couple of women, aged 18 to 49 years, made up the cohort. Leukapheresis yielded between about 0.9 and 9.5 billion PBMCs per donor. Different laboratories and diverse techniques were used to prepare libraries and sequence TCR repertoires, to increase sequencing depth and limit assay-specific biases. To estimate repertoire size and how much clonotypes are shared between individuals, the study performed deep sequencing of blood TCR repertoires from about five healthy adults. For each donor, CD4 naive and CD4 memory were each run on three plates, CD8 naive on two plates, and CD8 memory on one plate.

Results and caveats for the whole study, not just this receptor: Pairwise subsampling led to the expectation that sequencing depth would affect the degree of clonotype sharing among donors. When four donors were compared, the shared fraction of clonotypes was about 5% for naive CD4, 3.5% for naive CD8, about 2.4% for memory CD4, and around 0.37% for memory CD8. Sampling was restricted to blood, and TCR repertoires in tissue are likely to differ from TCR repertoires in blood. Clonotypes shared by all four sorted-subset donors showed higher generation probabilities than non-shared clonotypes. Naive subsets generally had larger estimated clonotype richness than memory subsets. Incomplete sequencing was indicated by rarefaction of sorted-subset datasets, despite the large sequencing depth. Because the study included a small number of donors, the genetic and exposure-history diversity represented was limited.

Its CDR3 holds 17 amino acids, cysteine through phenylalanine. The sequence is cut down to CDR3 DNA, 51 bases in frame from base 1. The germline V gene (reference sequence) gives CDR1 as LNHDA and CDR2 as SQIVND. Deletion took 1 base off V and 0 bases off J, with a span of 15 bases between the germline ends. The chain is assembled from TRBV19 and TRBJ1-1; TRBD1 is possibly the D segment (6 matching bases). The receptor was isolated from a man between 18 and 35 years old in good health. What was sequenced was memory CD4+ T cells sorted from blood. What this sample's cell subset or site label stands for: CD45RA-negative fraction. The bases read TGTGCCAGTAGTATAGGTGGGGGCAGGTCTTTGAACACTGAAGCTTTCTTT. This codes for CASSIGGGRSLNTEAFF.